Below are 22 T cell receptor beta chains sequenced from a single sample in a study of T cells in Graves' hyperthyroidism and ophthalmopathy (dated 2019 in TCRdb). Library preparation used multiplex PCR. TCRdb lists the instrument as Illumina HiSeq 2000. TCR beta CDR3 regions were amplified from RNA transcripts. For the first round of RT-PCR on the TCR CDR3, the HTBI primer set was used together with the Qiagen OneStep RT-PCR kit. The raw public reads went through TCRdb reprocessing: fastp at Q25, MiXCR clone calling, in-frame beta chains kept. Entries that share a CDR3 protein sequence are merged under the most common genes and DNA. The sample has hundreds of thousands of distinct CDR3 sequences on record, 35% to 45% of them singletons. The ten largest clones add up to about 8.9% of the sample. The sequenced sample consisted of blood. These receptors came from a man between 18 and 35 years old with Graves' hyperthyroidism.

This chain uses TRBV10-3 with TRBJ1-5; 10 nucleotides align to TRBD1. CDR1 and CDR2 (germline): ENHRY, SYGVKD. The CDR3 runs 14 residues. With 4 bases clipped from V and 8 bases from J, the junction kept 5 bases outside the gene matches. Written as DNA, the CDR3 is TGTGCCATCAGTGGACAGGGGGCGAATGAGCCCCAGCATTTT. Translated, it gives CAISGQGANEPQHF.

The chain joins TRBV7-2 to TRBJ1-2; perhaps TRBD1 as D (6 bases). Between the trimmed V and J ends, which lost 5 bases and 6 bases, there was a span of 13 bases. Looked up from germline, CDR1 is SGHTA and CDR2 is FQGNSA. The CDR3 is made up of 13 amino acids. Here the CDR3 DNA reads TGTGCCAGCAGCCAAGATTGGGACAATGGCTACACCTTC. Its protein product is CASSQDWDNGYTF. Filled out from reference TRBV7-2 and TRBJ1-2, the complete variable domain reads GAGVSQSPSNKVTEKGKDVELRCDPISGHTALYWYRQSLGQGLEFLIYFQGNSAPDKSGLPSDRFSAERTGGSVSTLTIQRTQQEDSAVYLCASSQDWDNGYTFGSGTRLTVV.

The V and J genes are TRBV6-6 and TRBJ2-7; TRBD2 matches 9 bases. CDR1 is MNHNY and CDR2 is SVGAGI in the germline V gene (reference sequence). Unmatched junction bases numbered 11, after V lost 6 bases and J lost 2 bases. The CDR3 is made up of 16 amino acids. The CDR3 DNA reads as TGTGCCAGCAGCACAGGCGGGCTAGCGGGAACCTACGAGCAGTACTTC. Translating gives CASSTGGLAGTYEQYF.

Turning to this clonotype: Its ends do not fully match the called genes, so a read error is possible. The chain is built from TRBV5-1 and TRBJ1-6, with TRBD1 as a possible D gene (5 bases). The germline CDR1 and CDR2 sequences are SGHRS and YFSETQ. The CDR3 consists of 16 residues. The CDR3 reads CASSLAYDSYNSPLHF. The CDR3 DNA follows: TGTGCCAGCAGCTTGGCCTACGACAGCTATAATTCACCCCTCCACTTT.

This clonotype was detected only a few times. The chain recombines TRBV20-1 with TRBJ2-7, with 9 bases fitting TRBD2. This CDR3 has 13 amino acids. Per the germline V gene, CDR1 is DFQATT and CDR2 is SNEGSKA (reference sequence). V shed 8 bases, J shed 6 bases, and the junction held 11 bases outside the gene matches. CDR3 in DNA: TGCAGTTCTACCGGGACTAGCCCCTCCGAGCAGTACTTC. The encoded protein is CSSTGTSPSEQYF.

The chain couples TRBV19 to TRBJ2-7; 9 bases align to TRBD1. Germline V lookup: CDR1 LNHDA, CDR2 SQIVND (reference sequence). The V gene end was trimmed by 1 base and the J gene end by 2 bases; junction bases not matched to a gene: 3. There are 15 residues in the CDR3. The CDR3 spells CASSIGGTGPYEQYF. DNA for the CDR3: TGTGCCAGTAGTATAGGTGGGACAGGGCCCTACGAGCAGTACTTC. Full variable domain (remainder filled in from reference TRBV19 and TRBJ2-7): DGGITQSPKYLFRKEGQNVTLSCEQNLNHDAMYWYRQDPGQGLRLIYYSQIVNDFQKGDIAEGYSVSREKKESFPLTVTSAQKNPTAFYLCASSIGGTGPYEQYFGPGTRLTVT.

V gene TRBV29-1 combines with J gene TRBJ1-4; D possibly corresponds to TRBD1 (5 bases). V shed 6 bases and J shed 8 bases, with 16 bases lying between them. Per germline, CDR1 SQVTM and CDR2 ANQGSEA. CDR3 size: 13 residues. Here the CDR3 reads CSVSTDFTEKLFF. CDR3 nucleotides: TGCAGCGTCTCGACAGACTTTACAGAAAAACTGTTTTTT.

The sample holds many counts of this clonotype. This chain connects TRBV10-1 to TRBJ1-2; 10 positions match TRBD1. In germline, CDR1 is WNHNN, CDR2 SYGVQD (reference sequence). After removal of 7 bases from V and 3 bases from J, the junction contained 5 bases not matched to a gene. There are 14 residues in the CDR3. Written as DNA, the CDR3 is TGCGCCAGCATCCCTGGACAGGGGGACTATGGCTACACCTTC. It codes for CASIPGQGDYGYTF.

This clonotype was detected many times. The V gene is TRBV25-1, the J gene TRBJ1-4, with D hard to call. Trimming took off 4 bases at V and 8 bases at J, with 20 bases between the two ends. The CDR3 has 16 residues. Germline V gives CDR1 MGHDK, CDR2 SYGVNS. CDR3 region: CASSAPLGRGREKLFF. DNA for the CDR3: TGTGCCAGCAGTGCCCCCCTAGGGCGAGGAAGAGAAAAACTGTTTTTT.

V is TRBV10-3 and J is TRBJ1-1; D gene uncertain. Germline lookup yields CDR1 ENHRY and CDR2 SYGVKD. V lost 10 bases and J 3 bases, leaving 9 bases between the germline ends. The CDR3 is made up of 11 amino acids. This CDR3 is CATTGDTEAFF. CDR3 nucleotides: TGTGCCACCACCGGGGACACTGAAGCTTTCTTT.

This clonotype showed up many times. The rearrangement links TRBV9 to TRBJ1-1, with D uncertain. V lost 2 bases, J lost 1 base, and 9 bases lay in between. The CDR3 covers 14 residues. CDR1 is SGDLS and CDR2 is YYNGEE in the germline V gene. The CDR3 is CASSVVPENTEAFF. The CDR3 coding sequence is TGTGCCAGCAGCGTGGTACCAGAGAACACTGAAGCTTTCTTT.

This clonotype was observed a handful of times. Being one base from a much bigger clone, this may be a read error. V and J are TRBV7-9 and TRBJ2-7; the D gene is possibly TRBD2 (6 bases). Germline lookup yields CDR1 SEHNR and CDR2 FQNEAQ (reference sequence). With 1 base removed from V and 5 bases from J, the gap between germline ends came to 9 bases. This CDR3 contains 13 residues. The CDR3 is CASSLGGDNEQYF. The CDR3 DNA reads TGTGCCAGCAGCTTAGGGGGGGATAACGAGCAGTACTTC.

This clonotype has a count of ten or more. In DNA form, the CDR3 reads TGTGCCAGCAGCGCCTCTAATAACTATGGCTACACCTTC. Protein: CASSASNNYGYTF. This sequence joins TRBV7-9 and TRBJ1-2; D remains ambiguous. With 5 bases removed from V and 1 base from J, the gap between germline ends came to 8 bases. Germline V lookup: CDR1 SEHNR, CDR2 FQNEAQ (reference sequence). CDR3 length: 13 residues. The variable domain in full, completed from reference TRBV7-9 and TRBJ1-2, reads DTGVSQNPRHKITKRGQNVTFRCDPISEHNRLYWYRQTLGQGPEFLTYFQNEAQLEKSRLLSDRFSAERPKGSFSTLEIQRTEQGDSAMYLCASSASNNYGYTFGSGTRLTVV.

J is TRBJ1-5 and V is TRBV12-5; D perhaps matches TRBD1 (6 bases). In germline, CDR1 is LGHNT, CDR2 FRNRAP. V gave up 2 bases and J gave up 3 bases, with 11 bases separating them. The CDR3 contains 15 residues. In nucleotides, the CDR3 is TGTGCTAGTGGTTTGTGGGGGCGCCTCAATCAGCCCCAGCATTTT. Translating gives CASGLWGRLNQPQHF.

The sample holds a few counts of this clonotype. This chain links TRBV10-3 with TRBJ1-6; D is perhaps TRBD1 (5 bases). V was clipped by 10 bases and J by 7 bases, with 23 bases between them. This CDR3 region has 16 residues. CDR1 ENHRY and CDR2 SYGVKD come from the germline V gene. CDR3 nucleotides: TGTGCCAGCAGCCACCCCCCGGGGGGTGTGAATTCACCCCTCCACTTT. Protein: CASSHPPGGVNSPLHF.

The V and J genes are TRBV10-3 and TRBJ2-5, with 8 bases that match TRBD2. The CDR3 has 15 amino acids. The germline V gene has CDR1 ENHRY and CDR2 SYGVKD. V dropped 8 bases and J dropped 2; count of bases not matched to a gene: 10. The CDR3 DNA sequence: TGTGCCATCCGCAAAGGGAGCGGGAGTCAAGAGACCCAGTACTTC. This translates into CAIRKGSGSQETQYF.

The V gene is TRBV15, the J gene TRBJ2-2, with D perhaps matching TRBD1 or TRBD2 (5 bases each). Germline V gene sequence: CDR1 LNHNV, CDR2 YYDKDF (reference sequence). The CDR3 contains 15 residues. The V and J ends lost 3 bases and 5 bases respectively, with 13 bases between them. The CDR3 here is CATSSGTYETGELFF. The CDR3 region has the DNA TGTGCCACCAGCAGCGGGACGTATGAGACCGGGGAGCTGTTTTTT.

On this clonotype: A much larger clone lies a single base off, so this may be a read error. V gene TRBV10-3 combines with J gene TRBJ2-7; 9 bases fit TRBD2. The germline gives CDR1 ENHRY, CDR2 SYGVKD. V gave up 11 bases and J gave up 2 bases; unmatched junction bases: 10. CDR3 length equals 14 residues. CDR3 protein: CAVLPGLAPYEQYF. The CDR3 DNA reads as TGTGCCGTATTGCCGGGACTAGCCCCCTACGAGCAGTACTTC.

At least ten counts were recorded for this clonotype. This chain connects TRBV15 to TRBJ1-1; D is unclear. V was pared by 1 base and J by 1 base, with 7 bases between. Per germline, CDR1 LNHNV and CDR2 YYDKDF (reference sequence). The CDR3 has 14 amino acids. The CDR3 region is CATSRGSGNTEAFF. CDR3 DNA sequence: TGTGCCACCAGCAGAGGTTCAGGGAACACTGAAGCTTTCTTT.

This clonotype was picked up a small number of times. This sequence joins TRBV5-1 and TRBJ2-7; TRBD2 matches 9 bases. Germline V gene data show CDR1 as SGHRS and CDR2 as YFSETQ. The CDR3 loop spans 16 amino acids. The V segment lost 4 bases and the J segment 3 bases; nucleotides outside the gene matches: 11. In DNA form, the CDR3 reads TGCGCCAGCAGCATTGGTTTAGCGGGGGAAAGCTACGAGCAGTACTTC. It yields the protein CASSIGLAGESYEQYF.

The chain links TRBV7-2 to TRBJ2-5; the match to TRBD2 covers 9 bases. Losses at the gene ends were 3 bases for V and 5 bases for J; bases not matched to a gene: 13. The CDR3 has 17 amino acids. Germline loops: CDR1 SGHTA, CDR2 FQGNSA. The CDR3 reads CASSLDPGRGGLETQYF. The CDR3 DNA reads TGTGCCAGCAGCTTGGACCCCGGGCGGGGGGGCCTCGAGACCCAGTACTTC.

This clonotype was seen a handful of times. A much bigger clone sits one base away, suggesting this may be a read error. The CDR3 region is CSVGGRHYSYTF. Written as DNA, the CDR3 is TGCAGCGTCGGGGGCAGACACTATAGCTACACCTTC. V and J are TRBV29-1 and TRBJ1-2; D may be TRBD1 (6 bases). Germline assignment: CDR1 SQVTM and CDR2 ANQGSEA. This CDR3 is built from 12 residues.